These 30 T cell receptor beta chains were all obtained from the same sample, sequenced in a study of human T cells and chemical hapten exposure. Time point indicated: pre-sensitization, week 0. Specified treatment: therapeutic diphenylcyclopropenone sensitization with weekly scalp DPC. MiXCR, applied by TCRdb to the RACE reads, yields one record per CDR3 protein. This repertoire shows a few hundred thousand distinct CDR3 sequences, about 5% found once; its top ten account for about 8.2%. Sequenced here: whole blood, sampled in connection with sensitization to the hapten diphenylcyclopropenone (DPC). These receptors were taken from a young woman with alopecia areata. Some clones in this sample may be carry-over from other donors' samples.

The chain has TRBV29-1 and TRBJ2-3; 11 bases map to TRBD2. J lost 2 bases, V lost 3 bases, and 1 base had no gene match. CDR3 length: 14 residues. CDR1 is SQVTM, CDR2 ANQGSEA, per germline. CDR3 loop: CSVETSGATDTQYF. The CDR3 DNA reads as TGCAGCGTTGAGACTAGCGGGGCCACAGATACGCAGTATTTT.

CDR3: CASSPDPGTGVEGALHF. The CDR3 DNA reads as TGTGCCAGCAGCCCCGACCCCGGGACAGGGGTGGAAGGGGCCCTCCACTTT. The V and J genes are TRBV7-9 and TRBJ1-6, with 10 bases fitting TRBD1. The V gene end was trimmed by 5 bases and the J gene end by 14 bases; junction bases not matched to a gene: 18. Germline values: CDR1 SEHNR, CDR2 FQNEAQ (reference sequence). This CDR3 has 17 amino acids.

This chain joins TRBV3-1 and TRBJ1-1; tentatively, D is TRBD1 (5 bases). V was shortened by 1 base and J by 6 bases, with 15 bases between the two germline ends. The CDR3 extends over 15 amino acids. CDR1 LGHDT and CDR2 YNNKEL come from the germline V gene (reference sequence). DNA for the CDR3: TGTGCCAGCAGCCAAGTGGGGGGTCCCCCCCCTGAAGCTTTCTTT. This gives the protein CASSQVGGPPPEAFF. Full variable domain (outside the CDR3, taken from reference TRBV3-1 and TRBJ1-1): DTAVSQTPKYLVTQMGNDKSIKCEQNLGHDTMYWYKQDSKKFLKIMFSYNNKELIINETVPNRFSPKSPDKAHLNLHINSLELGDSAVYFCASSQVGGPPPEAFFGQGTRLTVV.

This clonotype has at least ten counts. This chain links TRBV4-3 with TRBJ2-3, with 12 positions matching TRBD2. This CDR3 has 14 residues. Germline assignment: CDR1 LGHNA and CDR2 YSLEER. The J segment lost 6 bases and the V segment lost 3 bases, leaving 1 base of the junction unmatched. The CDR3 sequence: CASSHGLAGDTQYF. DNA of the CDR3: TGCGCCAGCAGCCACGGACTAGCGGGGGATACGCAGTATTTT.

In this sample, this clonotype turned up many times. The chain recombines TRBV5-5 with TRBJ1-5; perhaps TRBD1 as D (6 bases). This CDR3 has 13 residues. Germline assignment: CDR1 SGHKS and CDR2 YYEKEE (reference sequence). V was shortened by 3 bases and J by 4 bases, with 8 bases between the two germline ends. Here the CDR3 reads CASSWTVNQPQHF. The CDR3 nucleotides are TGTGCCAGCAGCTGGACAGTTAATCAGCCCCAGCATTTT. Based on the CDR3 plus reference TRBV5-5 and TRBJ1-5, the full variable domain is DAGVTQSPTHLIKTRGQQVTLRCSPISGHKSVSWYQQVLGQGPQFIFQYYEKEERGRGNFPDRFSARQFPNYSSELNVNALLLGDSALYLCASSWTVNQPQHFGDGTRLSIL.

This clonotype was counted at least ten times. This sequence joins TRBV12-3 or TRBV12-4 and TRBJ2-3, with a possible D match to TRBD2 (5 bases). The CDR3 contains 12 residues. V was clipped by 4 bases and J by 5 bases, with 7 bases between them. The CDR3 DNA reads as TGTGCCAGCAGTTGGAGGATAGATACGCAGTATTTT. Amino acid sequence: CASSWRIDTQYF.

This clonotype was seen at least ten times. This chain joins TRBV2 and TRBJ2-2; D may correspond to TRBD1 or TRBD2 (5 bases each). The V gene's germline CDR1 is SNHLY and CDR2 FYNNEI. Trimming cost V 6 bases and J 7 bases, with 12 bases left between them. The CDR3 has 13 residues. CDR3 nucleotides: TGTGCCAGCAGCAATGAGGGGATCGGGGAGCTGTTTTTT. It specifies CASSNEGIGELFF.

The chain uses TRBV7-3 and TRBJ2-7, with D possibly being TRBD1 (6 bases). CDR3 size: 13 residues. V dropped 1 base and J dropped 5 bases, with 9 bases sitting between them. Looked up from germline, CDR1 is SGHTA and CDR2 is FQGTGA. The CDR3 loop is CASSLMGADEQYF. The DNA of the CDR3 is TGTGCCAGCAGCTTAATGGGGGCTGACGAGCAGTACTTC.

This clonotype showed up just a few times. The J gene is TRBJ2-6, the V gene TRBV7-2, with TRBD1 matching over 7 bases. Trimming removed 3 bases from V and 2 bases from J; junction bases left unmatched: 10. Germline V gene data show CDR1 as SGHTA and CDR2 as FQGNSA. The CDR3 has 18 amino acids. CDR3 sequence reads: CASSFGRIDRAGANVLTF. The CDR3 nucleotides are TGTGCCAGCAGCTTTGGGCGTATCGACAGGGCTGGGGCCAACGTCCTGACTTTC.

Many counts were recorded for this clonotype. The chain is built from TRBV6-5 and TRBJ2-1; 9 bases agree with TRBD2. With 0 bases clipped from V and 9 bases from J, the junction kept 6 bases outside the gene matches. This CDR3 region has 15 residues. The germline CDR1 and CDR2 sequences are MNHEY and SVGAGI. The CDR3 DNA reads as TGTGCCAGCAGTTACTCGGGACGCGGGGGGGGTGAGCAGTTCTTC. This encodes CASSYSGRGGGEQFF.

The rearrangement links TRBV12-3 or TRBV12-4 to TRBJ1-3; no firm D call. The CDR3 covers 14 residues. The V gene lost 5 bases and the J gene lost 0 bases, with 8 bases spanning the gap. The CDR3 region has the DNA TGTGCCAGCAGTCCTACATTCTCTGGAAACACCATATATTTT. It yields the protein CASSPTFSGNTIYF.

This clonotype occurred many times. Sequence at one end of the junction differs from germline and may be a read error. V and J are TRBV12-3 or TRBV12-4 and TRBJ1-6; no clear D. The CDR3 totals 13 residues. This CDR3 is CASSLGGNSPLHF. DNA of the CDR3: TGCGCCAGCAGCTTGGGCGGGAATTCACCCCTCCACTTT.

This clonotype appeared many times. CDR3: CASSYWTAVNPEAFF. CDR3 bases: TGTGCCAGCAGCTATTGGACAGCTGTAAACCCTGAAGCTTTCTTT. The chain joins TRBV5-6 to TRBJ1-1, with D perhaps matching TRBD1 (6 bases). The CDR3 length is 15 residues. Germline V gene sequence: CDR1 SGHDT, CDR2 YYEEEE. Trimming pared 3 bases from V and 6 bases from J, leaving 18 bases between.

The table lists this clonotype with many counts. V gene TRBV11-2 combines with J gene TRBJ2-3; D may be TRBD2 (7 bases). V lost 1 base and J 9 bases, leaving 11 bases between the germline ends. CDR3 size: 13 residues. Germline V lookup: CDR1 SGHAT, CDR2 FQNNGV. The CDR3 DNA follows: TGTGCCAGCAGCTTAGTGGGAGGGGGGACGCAGTATTTT. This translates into CASSLVGGGTQYF.

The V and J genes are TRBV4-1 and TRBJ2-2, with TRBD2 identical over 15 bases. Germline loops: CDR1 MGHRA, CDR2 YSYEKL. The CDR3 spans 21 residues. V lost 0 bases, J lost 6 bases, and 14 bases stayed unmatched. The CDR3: CASSQDPLGLAGGRTAGELFF. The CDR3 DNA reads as TGCGCCAGCAGCCAAGACCCCCTTGGACTAGCGGGGGGGCGAACGGCCGGGGAGCTGTTTTTT.

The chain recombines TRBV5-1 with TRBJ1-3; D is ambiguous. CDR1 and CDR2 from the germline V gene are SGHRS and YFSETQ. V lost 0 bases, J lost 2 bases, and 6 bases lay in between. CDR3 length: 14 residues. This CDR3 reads CASSLDEPGNTIYF. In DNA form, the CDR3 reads TGCGCCAGCAGCTTGGATGAACCTGGAAACACCATATATTTT.

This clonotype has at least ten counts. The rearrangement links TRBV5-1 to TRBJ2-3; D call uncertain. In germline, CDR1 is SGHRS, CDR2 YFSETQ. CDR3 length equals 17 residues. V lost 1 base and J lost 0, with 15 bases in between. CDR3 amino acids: CASSLSMASSSTDTQYF. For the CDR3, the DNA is TGCGCCAGCAGCTTGTCCATGGCCTCCTCTAGCACAGATACGCAGTATTTT.

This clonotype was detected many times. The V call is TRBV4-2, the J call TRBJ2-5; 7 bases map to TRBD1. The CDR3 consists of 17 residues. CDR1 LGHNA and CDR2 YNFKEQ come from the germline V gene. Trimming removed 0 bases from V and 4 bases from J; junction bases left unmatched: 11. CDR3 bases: TGTGCCAGCAGCCAAGATACTTCCGGGACAGACCCAGAGACCCAGTACTTC. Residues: CASSQDTSGTDPETQYF.

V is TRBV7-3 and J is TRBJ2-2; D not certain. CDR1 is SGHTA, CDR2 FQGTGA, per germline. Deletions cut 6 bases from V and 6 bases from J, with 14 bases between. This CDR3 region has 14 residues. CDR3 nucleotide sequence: TGTGCCAGCAGTTTTACGCTTGGGGCCGGGGAGCTGTTTTTT. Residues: CASSFTLGAGELFF. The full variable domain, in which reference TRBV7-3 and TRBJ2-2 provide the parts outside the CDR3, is GAGVSQTPSNKVTEKGKYVELRCDPISGHTALYWYRQSLGQGPEFLIYFQGTGAADDSGLPNDRFFAVRPEGSVSTLKIQRTERGDSAVYLCASSFTLGAGELFFGEGSRLTVL.

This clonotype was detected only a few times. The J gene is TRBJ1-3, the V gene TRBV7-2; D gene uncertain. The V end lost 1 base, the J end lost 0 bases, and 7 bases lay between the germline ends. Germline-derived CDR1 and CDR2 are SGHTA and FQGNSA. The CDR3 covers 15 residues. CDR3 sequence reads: CASSLDWSSGNTIYF. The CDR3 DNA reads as TGTGCCAGCAGCTTAGACTGGAGCTCTGGAAACACCATATATTTT.

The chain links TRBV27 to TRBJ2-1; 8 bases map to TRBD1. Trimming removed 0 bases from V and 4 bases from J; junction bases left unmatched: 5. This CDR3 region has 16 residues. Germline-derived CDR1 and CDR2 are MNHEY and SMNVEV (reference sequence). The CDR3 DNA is TGTGCCAGCAGTTTATCGGCAGGGGGCAGGTACAATGAGCAGTTCTTC. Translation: CASSLSAGGRYNEQFF.

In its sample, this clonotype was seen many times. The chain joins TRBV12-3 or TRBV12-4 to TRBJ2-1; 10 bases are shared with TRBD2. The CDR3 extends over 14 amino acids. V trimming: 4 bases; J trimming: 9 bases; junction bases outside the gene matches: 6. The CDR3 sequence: CASSSGTSVSEQFF. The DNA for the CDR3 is TGTGCCAGCAGTTCTGGGACTAGCGTTTCTGAGCAGTTCTTC.

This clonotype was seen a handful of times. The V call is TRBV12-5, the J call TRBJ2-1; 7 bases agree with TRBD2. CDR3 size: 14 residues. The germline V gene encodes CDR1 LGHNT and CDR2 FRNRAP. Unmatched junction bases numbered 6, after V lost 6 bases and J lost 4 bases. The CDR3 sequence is CASGSGLRYNEQFF. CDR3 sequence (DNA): TGTGCTAGTGGCTCGGGACTACGGTACAATGAGCAGTTCTTC.

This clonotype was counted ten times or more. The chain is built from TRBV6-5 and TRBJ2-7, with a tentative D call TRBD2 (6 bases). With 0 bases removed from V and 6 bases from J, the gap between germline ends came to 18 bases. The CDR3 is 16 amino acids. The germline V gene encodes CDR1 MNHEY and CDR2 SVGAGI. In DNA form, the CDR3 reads TGTGCCAGCAGTTACTCCCGACTAGGGGACCGCGGCGAGCAGTACTTC. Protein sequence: CASSYSRLGDRGEQYF.

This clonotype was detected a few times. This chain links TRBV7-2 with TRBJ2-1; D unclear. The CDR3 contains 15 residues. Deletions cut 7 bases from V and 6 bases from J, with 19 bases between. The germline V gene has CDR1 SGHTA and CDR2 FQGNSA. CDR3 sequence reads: CASTIFGATFNEQFF. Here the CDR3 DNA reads TGTGCCAGCACCATATTCGGAGCGACCTTCAATGAGCAGTTCTTC.

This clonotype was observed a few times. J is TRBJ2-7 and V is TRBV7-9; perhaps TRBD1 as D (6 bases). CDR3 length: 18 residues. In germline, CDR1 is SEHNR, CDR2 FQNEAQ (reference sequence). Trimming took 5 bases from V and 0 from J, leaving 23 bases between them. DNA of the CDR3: TGTGCCAGCAGCCCCTTGTCCAGTCCCGGGACAAACTCCTACGAGCAGTACTTC. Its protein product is CASSPLSSPGTNSYEQYF.

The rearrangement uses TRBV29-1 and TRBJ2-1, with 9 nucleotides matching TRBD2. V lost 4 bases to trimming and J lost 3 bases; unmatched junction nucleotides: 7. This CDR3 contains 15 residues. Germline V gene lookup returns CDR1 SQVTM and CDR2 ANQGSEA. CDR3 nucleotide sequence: TGCAGCGTTGTCCTAGCGGGGTCGTTCTACAATGAGCAGTTCTTC. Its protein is CSVVLAGSFYNEQFF.

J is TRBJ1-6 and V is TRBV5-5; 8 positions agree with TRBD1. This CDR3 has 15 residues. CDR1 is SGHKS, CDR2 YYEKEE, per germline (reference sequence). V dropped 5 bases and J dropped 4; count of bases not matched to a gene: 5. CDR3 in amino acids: CASRSDREYNSPLHF. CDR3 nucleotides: TGTGCCAGCAGATCGGACAGGGAGTATAATTCACCCCTCCACTTT.

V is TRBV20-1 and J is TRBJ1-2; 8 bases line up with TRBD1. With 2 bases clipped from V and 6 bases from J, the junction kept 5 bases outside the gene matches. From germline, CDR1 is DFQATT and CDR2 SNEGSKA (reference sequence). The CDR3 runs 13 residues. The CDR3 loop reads CSARPDRENGYTF. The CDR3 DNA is TGCAGTGCTAGACCGGACAGGGAAAATGGCTACACCTTC.

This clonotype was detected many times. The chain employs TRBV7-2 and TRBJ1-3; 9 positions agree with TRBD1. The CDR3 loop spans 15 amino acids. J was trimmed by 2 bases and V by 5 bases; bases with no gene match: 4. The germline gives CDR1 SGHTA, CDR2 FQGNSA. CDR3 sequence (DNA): TGTGCCAGCAGCCAACAGGGGGCGACTGGAAACACCATATATTTT. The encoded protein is CASSQQGATGNTIYF.